These 32 T cell receptor beta chains were all obtained from the same sample, sequenced in a study of blood T cell repertoires in COVID-19. Only in-frame clones appear in the TCRdb table, and some are missing; sequencing was by immunoSEQ multiplex PCR. The table records some 360,000 clones, around nine tenths of them present only once. The specimen was peripheral blood. Receptor source: a woman aged 55-69 years with COVID-19, enrolled during active disease.

With respect to this clone: At one boundary the junction diverges from the germline segment, which might be a read error. This rearrangement joins TRBV5-1 to TRBJ1-2, with 9 bases matching TRBD1. In germline, CDR1 is SGHRS, CDR2 YFSETQ. The CDR3 extends over 15 amino acids. The CDR3 loop is CASSVPGQGEYGYAF. The CDR3 nucleotides are TGCGCCAGCAGCGTACCGGGACAGGGAGAATATGGCTACGCCTTC.

DNA for the CDR3: TGTGCCAGCGGCCGGAGGGAAAAACTGTTTTTT. Translation: CASGRREKLFF. This chain links TRBV6-5 with TRBJ1-4; D ambiguous. The germline V and J ends were trimmed by 8 bases and 8 bases, with 9 bases remaining between them. The germline V gene encodes CDR1 MNHEY and CDR2 SVGAGI. The CDR3 runs 11 residues.

The chain employs TRBV7-3 and TRBJ1-1, with a possible D match to TRBD1 (5 bases). Per germline, CDR1 SGHTA and CDR2 FQGTGA. The ends were cut back, 1 base at V and 2 bases at J, with 11 bases in the middle. The CDR3 spans 15 residues. The CDR3 nucleotides read TGTGCCAGCAGCTTAATTCAGGGAGGAAACACTGAAGCTTTCTTT. Residues: CASSLIQGGNTEAFF. The whole variable domain, remainder taken from reference TRBV7-3 and TRBJ1-1, is GAGVSQTPSNKVTEKGKYVELRCDPISGHTALYWYRQSLGQGPEFLIYFQGTGAADDSGLPNDRFFAVRPEGSVSTLKIQRTERGDSAVYLCASSLIQGGNTEAFFGQGTRLTVV.

The chain combines TRBV7-2 with TRBJ1-1; D is undetermined. This CDR3 is built from 13 residues. Trimming left V 5 bases short and J 0 bases short, with 7 bases between. CDR1 is SGHTA and CDR2 is FQGNSA in the germline V gene. CDR3 region: CASSQLMNTEAFF. The CDR3 coding sequence is TGTGCCAGCAGCCAACTGATGAACACTGAAGCTTTCTTT.

The chain joins TRBV2 to TRBJ2-1; 8 nucleotides line up with TRBD2. V trimming: 1 base; J trimming: 4 bases; junction bases outside the gene matches: 3. The CDR3 extends over 15 amino acids. Looked up from germline, CDR1 is SNHLY and CDR2 is FYNNEI. The CDR3 loop reads CASSEGRGVYNEQFF. CDR3 sequence (DNA): TGTGCCAGCAGTGAAGGGCGGGGGGTATACAATGAGCAGTTCTTC.

The J gene is TRBJ1-1, the V gene TRBV7-9; D perhaps matches TRBD1 (6 bases). Germline V gene data show CDR1 as SEHNR and CDR2 as FQNEAQ (reference sequence). The V end was cut by 1 base, the J end by 1 base, with 16 bases between. This CDR3 is 17 amino acids long. The CDR3 DNA reads TGTGCCAGCAGCTTAGACCCCTCGGACAGCCCGAACACTGAAGCTTTCTTT. Encoded protein: CASSLDPSDSPNTEAFF.

Only a few counts were recorded for this clone. The chain has TRBV7-9 and TRBJ1-5; D may be TRBD1 (5 bases). The germline V and J ends were trimmed by 6 bases and 4 bases, with 7 bases remaining between them. The CDR3 length is 12 residues. The V gene's germline CDR1 is SEHNR and CDR2 FQNEAQ (reference sequence). This chain's CDR3 is CASRQGNQPQHF. The CDR3 DNA is TGTGCCAGCAGGCAGGGAAATCAGCCCCAGCATTTT.

This chain uses TRBV13 with TRBJ2-7; D is unclear. The CDR3 has 12 residues. The germline V and J ends were trimmed by 2 bases and 3 bases, with 5 bases remaining between them. Per germline, CDR1 PRHDT and CDR2 FYEKMQ (reference sequence). CDR3 bases: TGTGCCAGCAGCTTATTTAGCTACGAGCAGTACTTC. It specifies CASSLFSYEQYF.

The rearrangement links TRBV7-3 to TRBJ2-7; 9 positions agree with TRBD2. CDR1 is SGHTA, CDR2 FQGTGA, per germline. Losses at the gene ends were 1 base for V and 4 bases for J; bases not matched to a gene: 11. The CDR3 spans 17 residues. In nucleotides, the CDR3 is TGTGCCAGCAGCTTAATGGGTAGCGGGGGCGGTCAGTACGAGCAGTACTTC. This gives the protein CASSLMGSGGGQYEQYF.

V and J are TRBV18 and TRBJ1-5, with a weak D call TRBD1 (6 bases). V lost 3 bases, J lost 7 bases, and 16 bases lay in between. This CDR3 has 15 residues. Germline loops: CDR1 KGHSH, CDR2 LQKENI. CDR3 nucleotide sequence: TGTGCCAGCTCACCCCAGGCGGGGGCAGGCCAGCCCCAGCATTTT. This sequence encodes CASSPQAGAGQPQHF.

This clone was observed once. Other DNA sequences in the same sample also yield this CDR3. The chain links TRBV7-9 to TRBJ1-2; 7 bases agree with TRBD1. The CDR3 is 13 residues long. Trimming took 5 bases from V and 2 from J; bases not matched to a gene: 2. Per the germline V gene, CDR1 is SEHNR and CDR2 is FQNEAQ (reference sequence). The CDR3 coding sequence is TGTGCCAGCAGCACGGGACAGAACTATGGCTACACCTTC. Translated: CASSTGQNYGYTF.

The genes are TRBV10-3 and TRBJ1-3; a weak D match, TRBD1 (6 bases). With 10 bases removed from V and 1 base from J, the gap between germline ends came to 14 bases. The germline gives CDR1 ENHRY, CDR2 SYGVKD. CDR3 size: 14 residues. The CDR3 here is CATLRTVSGNTIYF. CDR3 DNA sequence: TGTGCCACCCTCCGGACAGTTTCTGGAAACACCATATATTTT.

The chain combines TRBV12-5 with TRBJ1-1; D might be TRBD1 (5 bases). With 1 base removed from V and 8 bases from J, the gap between germline ends came to 11 bases. The CDR3 runs to 13 residues. Germline CDR1 and CDR2: LGHNT and FRNRAP. The CDR3 DNA reads as TGTGCTAGTGGTTTGGACGGCCACAGGGAAGCTTTCTTT. The encoded protein is CASGLDGHREAFF.

The chain combines TRBV2 with TRBJ1-1, with a possible D match to TRBD1 (5 bases). Trimming removed 3 bases at V and 1 base at J, with 9 bases between. The germline gives CDR1 SNHLY, CDR2 FYNNEI. This CDR3 is built from 14 residues. CDR3 sequence: CASSDRARNTEAFF. DNA of the CDR3: TGTGCCAGCAGTGACAGGGCAAGGAACACTGAAGCTTTCTTT.

The V call is TRBV7-9, the J call TRBJ2-3; 11 bases align to TRBD2. This CDR3 region has 14 residues. Germline CDR1 SEHNR, CDR2 FQNEAQ (reference sequence). V lost 5 bases and J lost 4; bases outside the gene matches: 2. DNA of the CDR3: TGTGCCAGCAGCGCTAGCGGGGGGTCAGATACGCAGTATTTT. This gives the protein CASSASGGSDTQYF.

The V gene is TRBV5-8, the J gene TRBJ1-5, with 7 bases fitting TRBD1. The V segment lost 4 bases and the J segment 7 bases; nucleotides outside the gene matches: 5. The CDR3 runs to 13 residues. Germline V gene lookup returns CDR1 SGHTS and CDR2 YDEGEE. The CDR3: CASSLTGKQPQHF. The DNA for the CDR3 is TGTGCCAGCAGCCTGACAGGGAAACAGCCCCAGCATTTT.

The chain combines TRBV6-5 with TRBJ2-1; 10 nucleotides align to TRBD2. Germline CDR1 and CDR2: MNHEY and SVGAGI. Trimming cost V 0 bases and J 10 bases; bases outside gene matches: 6. This CDR3 is 15 amino acids long. CDR3 nucleotides: TGTGCCAGCAGTTACTCGCCTAGCGGGGGCCTCGAGCAGTTCTTC. Translating gives CASSYSPSGGLEQFF.

In DNA, the CDR3 is TGTGCCATCAGTGCCGGGACAGCCTATGGCTACACCTTC. This sequence encodes CAISAGTAYGYTF. J is TRBJ1-2 and V is TRBV10-3; 7 bases agree with TRBD1. Trimming cost V 4 bases and J 4 bases; bases outside gene matches: 3. This CDR3 is built from 13 residues. Germline V gives CDR1 ENHRY, CDR2 SYGVKD.

This clone was found a few times. V and J are TRBV28 and TRBJ1-1; perhaps TRBD1 as D (5 bases). V dropped 2 bases and J dropped 0 bases, with 16 bases sitting between them. This CDR3 has 17 amino acids. Germline CDR1 is MDHEN and CDR2 is SYDVKM. This CDR3 is CASSLQGATIMNTEAFF. Written as DNA, the CDR3 is TGTGCCAGCAGTTTACAGGGCGCTACTATAATGAACACTGAAGCTTTCTTT.

The rearrangement links TRBV5-1 to TRBJ1-2; possibly TRBD1 for D (5 bases). Germline values: CDR1 SGHRS, CDR2 YFSETQ. V gave up 1 base and J gave up 4 bases, with 11 bases separating them. The CDR3 is 14 amino acids. This CDR3 reads CASSLLGGGYGYTF. The DNA for the CDR3 is TGCGCCAGCAGCTTGTTGGGGGGTGGCTATGGCTACACCTTC.

This rearrangement joins TRBV27 to TRBJ1-4; TRBD1 is a possible D gene (5 bases). Germline CDR1 MNHEY, CDR2 SMNVEV (reference sequence). The CDR3 runs 14 residues. Trimming shortened V by 8 bases and J by 8 bases, and 18 bases separated the two germline ends. CDR3 coding DNA: TGTGCCAGCCGAGCAGATATCCGGGGGGAAAAACTGTTTTTT. This encodes CASRADIRGEKLFF.

The V call is TRBV7-2, the J call TRBJ1-1; the D gene is possibly TRBD1 (5 bases). The CDR3 loop spans 16 amino acids. Germline V lookup: CDR1 SGHTA, CDR2 FQGNSA. Trimming took off 1 base at V and 1 base at J, with 13 bases between the two ends. The CDR3 reads CASSLGGGISNTEAFF. Written as DNA, the CDR3 is TGTGCCAGCAGCTTAGGGGGGGGGATCTCGAACACTGAAGCTTTCTTT.

The rearrangement joins TRBV28 to TRBJ1-4; D not resolved. Germline lookup yields CDR1 MDHEN and CDR2 SYDVKM. CDR3 size: 13 residues. Trimming shortened V by 5 bases and J by 0 bases, and 4 bases separated the two germline ends. The CDR3 nucleotides read TGTGCCAGCAGTACTGCAACTAATGAAAAACTGTTTTTT. Translated, it gives CASSTATNEKLFF. Together with reference TRBV28 and TRBJ1-4, the CDR3 gives the full variable domain: DVKVTQSSRYLVKRTGEKVFLECVQDMDHENMFWYRQDPGLGLRLIYFSYDVKMKEKGDIPEGYSVSREKKERFSLILESASTNQTSMYLCASSTATNEKLFFGSGTQLSVL.

V gene TRBV20-1 combines with J gene TRBJ1-5; TRBD1 might be the D (6 bases). Between the trimmed V and J ends, which lost 3 bases and 5 bases, there was a span of 14 bases. The CDR3 consists of 14 residues. CDR1 and CDR2 from the germline V gene are DFQATT and SNEGSKA (reference sequence). The CDR3 is CSASPSGGYQPQHF. CDR3 coding DNA: TGCAGTGCTAGTCCTTCGGGGGGCTATCAGCCCCAGCATTTT.

The count of this clone is one. The chain has TRBV29-1 and TRBJ1-2; unclear D gene. The CDR3 length is 13 residues. Germline-derived CDR1 and CDR2 are SQVTM and ANQGSEA. The V and J ends lost 7 bases and 4 bases respectively, with 16 bases between them. CDR3 region: CSAREGPGYGYTF. The CDR3 DNA sequence: TGCAGCGCCCGGGAAGGGCCTGGCTATGGCTACACCTTC.

This sequence joins TRBV28 and TRBJ1-4; tentatively, D is TRBD1 (5 bases). V was clipped by 4 bases and J by 10 bases, with 16 bases between them. CDR3 length equals 14 residues. Per the germline V gene, CDR1 is MDHEN and CDR2 is SYDVKM. The CDR3 DNA follows: TGTGCCAGCAGTTCCCCCGGCAGGGATGGAAAACTGTTTTTT. The encoded protein is CASSSPGRDGKLFF.

The chain couples TRBV2 to TRBJ2-7; TRBD2 matches 7 bases. The junction had 6 bases not matched to a gene; V was cut back by 7 bases and J by 6 bases. Germline V gives CDR1 SNHLY, CDR2 FYNNEI. This CDR3 is 12 amino acids long. DNA of the CDR3: TGTGCCAGCAACGACCCGGGGGGCGAGCAGTACTTC. Translation: CASNDPGGEQYF.

The genes are TRBV14 and TRBJ2-3; D is ambiguous. Germline V CDR1 and CDR2: SGHDN, FVKESK. The ends were cut back, 1 base at V and 3 bases at J, with 5 bases in the middle. This CDR3 has 13 residues. The CDR3, as DNA: TGTGCCAGCAGCCAAGTGAGAACAGATACGCAGTATTTT. The encoded protein is CASSQVRTDTQYF.

The chain joins TRBV7-3 to TRBJ1-2; D is ambiguous. The CDR3 consists of 15 residues. Germline loops: CDR1 SGHTA, CDR2 FQGTGA. V was trimmed by 5 bases and J by 5 bases, leaving 18 bases between them. DNA for the CDR3: TGTGCCAGCAGCAGCGTGGGTCGAGGGCGTTATGGCTACACCTTC. Translation gives CASSSVGRGRYGYTF. Full variable domain (outside the CDR3, taken from reference TRBV7-3 and TRBJ1-2): GAGVSQTPSNKVTEKGKYVELRCDPISGHTALYWYRQSLGQGPEFLIYFQGTGAADDSGLPNDRFFAVRPEGSVSTLKIQRTERGDSAVYLCASSSVGRGRYGYTFGSGTRLTVV.

The chain combines TRBV4-2 with TRBJ1-3, with D maybe TRBD1 (5 bases). There are 15 residues in the CDR3. Trimming pared 6 bases from V and 4 bases from J, leaving 16 bases between. Germline-derived CDR1 and CDR2 are LGHNA and YNFKEQ. CDR3 in amino acids: CASSLGGTGGNTIYF. CDR3 nucleotide sequence: TGTGCCAGCAGTTTGGGGGGGACCGGGGGAAACACCATATATTTT.

The J gene is TRBJ1-1, the V gene TRBV3-1 (or the pseudogene TRBV3-2); D ambiguous. Per germline, CDR1 LGHDT and CDR2 YNNKEL (reference sequence). V lost 1 base and J 6 bases, leaving 9 bases between the germline ends. The length of the CDR3 is 13 residues. CDR3 loop: CASSQVAVAEAFF. CDR3 in DNA: TGTGCCAGCAGCCAAGTTGCGGTGGCTGAAGCTTTCTTT.

The genes are TRBV28 and TRBJ1-1, with D tentatively TRBD1 (5 bases). Germline V gene lookup returns CDR1 MDHEN and CDR2 SYDVKM. V shed 7 bases and J shed 2 bases, with 14 bases lying between them. This CDR3 region has 14 residues. CDR3: CASTSPGRNTEAFF. The CDR3 nucleotides read TGTGCCAGCACCTCGCCAGGGCGAAACACTGAAGCTTTCTTT.